Listed below are T cell receptor beta chains from one sample, sequenced in a study of blood T cell repertoires in COVID-19. The assay was immunoSEQ multiplex PCR, and TCRdb's table has in-frame clones only and misses some. The sample shows about 180,000 clones, about 86% of them seen only once. The sequencing input was peripheral blood. The receptor source for this set is a man aged 50 to 60 with active or convalescent COVID-19. CDR3s include the opening cysteine and the closing phenylalanine or tryptophan. Each record gives: J gene, D gene, V gene, clone size, CDR3 DNA, CDR3 protein. D genes are given only for firm matches. Clone sizes are given selectively: once, few, many, or a class where the clone is expanded.

>TRBJ2-4|TRBD2|TRBV5-4|-
TGTGCCAGGTTGCCCGCGGGAGTGGGGAACATTCAGTACTTC
CARLPAGVGNIQYF
>TRBJ2-1|-|TRBV6-5|-
TGTGCCAGCAGTTACAAGAGGGAGGTGGCCAATGAGCAGTTCTTC
CASSYKREVANEQFF
>TRBJ1-4|-|TRBV28|-
TGTGCCAGCAGACCTATACCCCAGGGTGCTAATGAAAAACTGTTTTTT
CASRPIPQGANEKLFF
>TRBJ1-4|-|TRBV7-9|-
TGTGCCAGCAGGGGACTGGAGGGGAAAAAACTGTTTTTT
CASRGLEGKKLFF
>TRBJ1-5|-|TRBV2|-
TGTGCCAGCAGTGAAGGGGCAGGGTCCCATAGCAATCAGCCCCAGCATTTT
CASSEGAGSHSNQPQHF
>TRBJ2-7|-|TRBV28|-
TGTGCCAGCAGTTTAGAGGGCTACGAGCAGTACTTC
CASSLEGYEQYF
>TRBJ1-1|TRBD1|TRBV5-4|-
TGTGCCAGCAGCGAACAGGGGATGAACACTGAAGCTTTCTTT
CASSEQGMNTEAFF
>TRBJ2-4|-|TRBV2|-
TGTGCCACCAGAGCGAGGGAGGAGTCGGCCAAAAACATTCAGTACTTC
CATRAREESAKNIQYF
>TRBJ1-2|-|TRBV18|once
TGTGCCAGCTCACATGACAGCTTCCCTAACTATGGCTACACCTTC
CASSHDSFPNYGYTF
>TRBJ2-3|TRBD2|TRBV27|-
TGTGCCAGCAGTTCATTAGCGGGGACTAGCACAGATACGCAGTATTTT
CASSSLAGTSTDTQYF
>TRBJ1-6|-|TRBV3-1/TRBV3-2|-
TGTGCCAGCAGCCAAGAACACAGCAATTCACCCCTCCACTTT
CASSQEHSNSPLHF
>TRBJ1-2|TRBD1|TRBV2|once
TGTGCCAGCACTCCGGACAGGGGGAGGCCTTATGGCTACACCTTC
CASTPDRGRPYGYTF
>TRBJ2-1|-|TRBV20-1|-
TGCAGTGCTAGAACAAATGAGCAGTTCTTC
CSARTNEQFF
>TRBJ2-1|-|TRBV6-5|-
TGTGCCAGCAGTCTCCCTGGCGGGAACGGTGAGCAGTTCTTC
CASSLPGGNGEQFF
>TRBJ2-7|-|TRBV3-1/TRBV3-2|-
TGTGCCAGCAGCCCTAGACAGGTTATGACCTACGAGCAGTACTTC
CASSPRQVMTYEQYF
>TRBJ2-7|-|TRBV19|-
TGTGCCACGACAGGACCCCGTACCCTACGGGAGCAGTACTTC
CATTGPRTLREQYF
>TRBJ1-1|TRBD1|TRBV18|-
TGTGCCAGCTCAACAGAACAGGGGTCGGCTGAAGCTTTCTTT
CASSTEQGSAEAFF
>TRBJ2-7|-|TRBV27|-
TGTGCCAGCAGTTTCCACTACGAGCAGTACTTC
CASSFHYEQYF
>TRBJ1-2|-|TRBV7-9|-
TGTGCCAGCTCCTCAGGCGGGGGCGGCTACACCTTC
CASSSGGGGYTF
>TRBJ1-4|-|TRBV12-3/TRBV12-4|-
TGTGCCAGCAGTTTGGTGGAGAATGAAAAACTGTTTTTT
CASSLVENEKLFF
>TRBJ2-2|-|TRBV11-2|-
TGTGCCAGCAGCGCTCTAGCCGGGGAGCTGTTTTTT
CASSALAGELFF
>TRBJ2-7|-|TRBV3-1/TRBV3-2|-
TGTGCCAGCAGCCGACACGGCTCCTACGAGCAGTACTTC
CASSRHGSYEQYF
>TRBJ1-3|-|TRBV24-1|-
TGTGCCACCAGTGATCCAGGGTTCTCTGGAAACACCATATATTTT
CATSDPGFSGNTIYF
>TRBJ1-5|TRBD1|TRBV2|-
TGTGCCAGCACTCAGGGGACAGCTGGGCAGCCCCAGCATTTT
CASTQGTAGQPQHF
>TRBJ1-2|-|TRBV29-1|-
TGCAGCGTTCCCTCCTATGGCTACACCTTC
CSVPSYGYTF
>TRBJ2-1|TRBD2|TRBV4-2|-
TGTGCCAGCAGCCAAGACGGGGGGGGGACCTACAATGAGCAGTTCTTC
CASSQDGGGTYNEQFF
>TRBJ1-6|TRBD1|TRBV7-2|-
TGTGCCAGCAGCTTACTAGGACAGGGAGATTCACCCCTCCACTTT
CASSLLGQGDSPLHF
>TRBJ1-3|-|TRBV7-9|-
TGTGCCAGCAGCCCCCCGGGGTTCCAAAGTTCCACCATATATTTT
CASSPPGFQSSTIYF
>TRBJ1-1|TRBD1|TRBV9|-
TGTGCCAGCAGCGCAGGACAGGGGGACACTGAAGCTTTCTTT
CASSAGQGDTEAFF
>TRBJ2-1|TRBD2|TRBV2|-
TGTGCCAGCTCGCCTCTAGCGGCGTACAATGAGCAGTTCTTC
CASSPLAAYNEQFF
>TRBJ2-1|TRBD2|TRBV6-5|-
TGTGCCAGCAGGCCGGGACTAGGCCTTTACAATGAGCAGTTCTTC
CASRPGLGLYNEQFF
>TRBJ2-2|-|TRBV6-5|-
TGTGCCAGCATAACCGATAGGGGAACCGGGGAGCTGTTTTTT
CASITDRGTGELFF
>TRBJ2-3|TRBD2|TRBV16|-
TGTGCCAGCAGCTCCAACCTAGCGGGGGTGACAGATACGCAGTATTTT
CASSSNLAGVTDTQYF
>TRBJ2-4|TRBD1|TRBV6-5|-
TGTGCCAGCAGGGCCGGGACAGGGGGTAACATTCAGTACTTC
CASRAGTGGNIQYF
>TRBJ2-5|-|TRBV15|-
TGTGCCACCAGCAGAGATTTAGGGGGAGAGACCCAGTACTTC
CATSRDLGGETQYF
>TRBJ1-2|TRBD1|TRBV7-9|-
TGTGCCAGCAGTTATTGGTCCGGGACAGCGGGGGGTGGCTACACCTTC
CASSYWSGTAGGGYTF
>TRBJ1-2|-|TRBV2|-
TGTGCCAGCAGCGACAATCGGAACTATGGCTACACCTTC
CASSDNRNYGYTF
>TRBJ1-1|-|TRBV7-3|-
TGCGCCAGCAGCTTGGGGGGGCTAGGGACTGAAGCTTTCTTT
CASSLGGLGTEAFF
>TRBJ2-1|-|TRBV7-2|-
TGTGCCAGCAGCCCGAGGGGGGGGCGGAAGCAGTTCTTC
CASSPRGGRKQFF
>TRBJ2-1|TRBD2|TRBV6-5|-
TGTGCCAGCTGGCGGACTAGCGCGGGGAATGAGCAGTTCTTC
CASWRTSAGNEQFF
>TRBJ2-3|TRBD1|TRBV5-1|many
TGCGCCAGCAGCTCATGGGGACAGGACGGGACAGATACGCAGTATTTT
CASSSWGQDGTDTQYF
>TRBJ1-6|-|TRBV5-1|once
TGCGCCAGCTCCCAATCCAGGGATTCACCCCTCCACTTT
CASSQSRDSPLHF
>TRBJ1-2|TRBD1|TRBV7-6|-
TGTGCCAGCAGCCTGACAGGGGAGTTAAACTATGGCTACACCTTC
CASSLTGELNYGYTF
>TRBJ1-6|-|TRBV27|-
TGTGCCAGCAGCGAGTTAGACAGGTCGGCCCTCCACTTT
CASSELDRSALHF
>TRBJ1-6|-|TRBV4-3|-
TGCGCCAGCAGCCAAGATTCCCGGGGTTCACCCCTCCACTTT
CASSQDSRGSPLHF
>TRBJ2-7|TRBD1|TRBV18|-
TGTGCCAGCTCACCACAGTCGACAGGGGTTGGGGAGCAGTACTTC
CASSPQSTGVGEQYF
>TRBJ1-1|-|TRBV7-2|-
TGTGCCAGCAGCTTGTTACAGGGCCCCACTGAAGCTTTCTTT
CASSLLQGPTEAFF
>TRBJ2-3|TRBD1|TRBV29-1|few
TGCAGCGTTGAAGGCGGGACAGGTGACCGGGACACAGATACGCAGTATTTT
CSVEGGTGDRDTDTQYF
>TRBJ2-3|-|TRBV7-3|-
TGTGCCAGCAGCTTAAGGGCACCTGGGCGGGAAAGCACAGATACGCAGTATTTT
CASSLRAPGRESTDTQYF
>TRBJ2-3|-|TRBV12-3/TRBV12-4|-
TGTGCCAGCAGTAGGGGGACAGATACGCAGTATTTT
CASSRGTDTQYF
>TRBJ1-1|-|TRBV7-3|-
TGTGCCAGCAGCTTAGCCGGGAACACTGAAGCTTTCTTT
CASSLAGNTEAFF
>TRBJ2-6|TRBD1|TRBV11-2|-
TGTGCCAGCGGACAGGGCAACTCTGGGGCCAACGTCCTGACTTTC
CASGQGNSGANVLTF
>TRBJ1-6|-|TRBV25-1|few
TGTGCCAGCAGTGAAGTGAGCTCCTATAATTCACCCCTCCACTTT
CASSEVSSYNSPLHF
>TRBJ1-4|-|TRBV4-2|-
TGTGCCAGCAGCCCAGAACTCGCAACTAATGAAAAACTGTTTTTT
CASSPELATNEKLFF
>TRBJ2-5|TRBD1|TRBV18|-
TGTGCCAGCTCACCAGGGGGACAGGTAGAGACCCAGTACTTC
CASSPGGQVETQYF
>TRBJ2-1|TRBD2|TRBV15|-
TGTGCCACCAGCTCTCGTGGTAGCGGGGTAATCTATGAGCAGTTCTTC
CATSSRGSGVIYEQFF
>TRBJ1-2|TRBD1|TRBV5-1|-
TGCGCCAGCAGCTTGGGACAGGGGGCGCTTAACTATGGCTACACCTTC
CASSLGQGALNYGYTF